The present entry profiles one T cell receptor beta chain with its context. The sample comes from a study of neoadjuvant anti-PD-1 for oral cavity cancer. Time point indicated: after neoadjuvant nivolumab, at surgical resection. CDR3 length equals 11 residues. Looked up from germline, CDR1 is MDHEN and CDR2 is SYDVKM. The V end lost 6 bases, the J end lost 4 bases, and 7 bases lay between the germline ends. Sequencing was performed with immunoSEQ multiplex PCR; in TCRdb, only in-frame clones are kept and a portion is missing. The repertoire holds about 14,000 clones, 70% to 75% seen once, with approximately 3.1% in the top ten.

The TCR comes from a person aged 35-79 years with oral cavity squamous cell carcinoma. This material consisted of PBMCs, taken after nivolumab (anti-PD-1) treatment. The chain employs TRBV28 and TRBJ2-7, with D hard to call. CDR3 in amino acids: CASRLDYEQYF. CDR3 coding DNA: TGTGCCAGCAGACTGGATTACGAGCAGTACTTC.